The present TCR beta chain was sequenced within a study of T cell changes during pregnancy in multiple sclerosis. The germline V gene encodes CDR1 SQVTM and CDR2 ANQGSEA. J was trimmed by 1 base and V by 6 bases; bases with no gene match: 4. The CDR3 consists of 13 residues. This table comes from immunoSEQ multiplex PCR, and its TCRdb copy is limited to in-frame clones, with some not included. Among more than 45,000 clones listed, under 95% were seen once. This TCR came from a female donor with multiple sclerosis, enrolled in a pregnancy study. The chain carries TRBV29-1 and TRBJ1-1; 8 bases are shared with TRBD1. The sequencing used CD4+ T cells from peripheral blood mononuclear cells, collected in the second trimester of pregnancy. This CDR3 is CSVLRGRNTEAFF. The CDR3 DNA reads TGCAGCGTACTCAGGGGGCGGAACACTGAAGCTTTCTTT. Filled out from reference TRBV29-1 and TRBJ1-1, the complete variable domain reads SAVISQKPSRDICQRGTSLTIQCQVDSQVTMMFWYRQQPGQSLTLIATANQGSEATYESGFVIDKFPISRPNLTFSTLTVSNMSPEDSSIYLCSVLRGRNTEAFFGQGTRLTVV.